This T cell receptor (beta chain) was documented in a study of T cell repertoires in cytomegalovirus infection. Study information: Peptides in the study included HLA-C-restricted and HLA-B-restricted CMV epitopes. CMV infection together with matching HLA type was indicated by public TCR beta signatures.

TCRdb re-analysed the reads in MiXCR, keeping a single row per CDR3 protein. The sample lists more than 35,000 distinct CDR3 sequences; roughly 49% were seen once. About this clonotype itself: Its antigen is as yet unknown.

The clonotype was recovered from a human donor in good health (CMV status not recorded). Some clones in this sample may be carry-over from other donors' samples. The material sequenced was CD8+ T cells from cultured PBMCs, taken from culture after CMV antigen stimulation.

The CDR3 region has the DNA TGTGCCAGCAGTTCCCTCGACAGGCCCGGGGGGGGCTACACCTTC. It translates to CASSSLDRPGGGYTF. This chain links TRBV27 with TRBJ1-2; TRBD1 is a possible D gene (6 bases). From germline, CDR1 is MNHEY and CDR2 SMNVEV (reference sequence). The CDR3 covers 15 residues. V gave up 4 bases and J gave up 8 bases, with 20 bases separating them.